Described below is a single T cell receptor beta chain sequence and its context. This specimen comes from a study of OX40 agonist ivuxolimab in advanced cancers. Study-level background: Patients were under 90% male with ages roughly 20 to 80, mean approximately 62.

Repertoires were generated with immunoSEQ multiplex PCR, while TCRdb's copy carries only in-frame clones and drops some. The table has about 57,000 clones, 83% seen once. V lost 1 base, J lost 1 base, and 2 bases stayed unmatched. Germline V gene sequence: CDR1 LGHNT, CDR2 FRNRAP. The CDR3 sequence is 15 residues long. This chain connects TRBV12-5 to TRBJ2-3; 7 nucleotides match TRBD2. The receptor comes from an adult with an advanced solid tumor such as melanoma, head and neck, liver or kidney cancer. Sample: CD4+ or CD8+ T cells sorted from blood, taken in a trial of the OX40 agonist ivuxolimab. The CDR3 region has the DNA TGTGCTAGTGGTTTGGGGGGAGGGGGCACAGATACGCAGTATTTT. Protein sequence: CASGLGGGGTDTQYF.